The 10 T cell receptor beta chains below were found in one sample sequenced in a study of blood T cell repertoires in COVID-19. Profiled with immunoSEQ multiplex PCR; TCRdb holds only in-frame clones, not every one. The sample lists fewer than 150,000 clones, 70% to 85% occurring once. Specimen: peripheral blood. Receptor source: a man aged 60 to 75 who had recovered from COVID-19.

The V call is TRBV11-2, the J call TRBJ1-5; TRBD1 matches at 9 bases. The CDR3 length is 14 residues. V was pared by 3 bases and J by 5 bases, with 2 bases of the junction left unmatched. Germline V CDR1 and CDR2: SGHAT, FQNNGV. CDR3 DNA sequence: TGTGCCAGCAGCTTGGACAGGGGTGATCAGCCCCAGCATTTT. Its translation: CASSLDRGDQPQHF.

This clone has only a few counts. V gene TRBV5-6 combines with J gene TRBJ2-7, with 13 bases identical to TRBD2. V shed 4 bases and J 3 bases; nucleotides not matched to a gene: 13. Germline V gene data show CDR1 as SGHDT and CDR2 as YYEEEE. This CDR3 comprises 18 residues. CDR3 loop: CASSTAILLAGGSYEQYF. In DNA, the CDR3 is TGTGCCAGCAGCACCGCCATACTACTAGCGGGGGGGAGCTACGAGCAGTACTTC.

The gene calls are TRBV6-5 and TRBJ2-7, with D perhaps TRBD2 (5 bases). Trimming took 4 bases from V and 6 from J, leaving 10 bases between them. The CDR3 extends over 12 amino acids. Germline V CDR1 and CDR2: MNHEY, SVGAGI. The CDR3 here is CASSFSAGEQYF. The CDR3 DNA sequence: TGTGCCAGCAGTTTCTCGGCGGGCGAGCAGTACTTC.

The sample holds one count of this clone. V usage is TRBV19 and J usage is TRBJ1-5; D remains unclear. Trimming stripped 4 bases from V and 4 bases from J, with 20 bases between. The CDR3 consists of 17 residues. Germline lookup yields CDR1 LNHDA and CDR2 SQIVND (reference sequence). CDR3 residues: CASSKSGPSNPNQPQHF. CDR3 bases: TGTGCCAGTAGTAAGAGTGGGCCCTCTAACCCGAATCAGCCCCAGCATTTT.

The chain employs TRBV5-4 and TRBJ2-7; 8 bases align to TRBD2. Per the germline V gene, CDR1 is SGHNT and CDR2 is YYREEE (reference sequence). The CDR3 sequence is 15 residues long. Trimming removed 4 bases from V and 4 bases from J; junction bases left unmatched: 10. In nucleotides, the CDR3 is TGTGCCAGCAGCCCGGGAGGGGGGGGGCGGTACGAGCAGTACTTC. This gives the protein CASSPGGGGRYEQYF.

The V call is TRBV3-1 (or the pseudogene TRBV3-2), the J call TRBJ2-7, with 10 nucleotides matching TRBD1. Looked up from germline, CDR1 is LGHDT and CDR2 is YNNKEL (reference sequence). The CDR3 sequence is 16 residues long. The trim removed 3 bases at V and 0 bases at J, leaving 5 bases unmatched. The DNA of the CDR3 is TGTGCCAGCAGCCAGAGGGACAGGGGCTTCTCCTACGAGCAGTACTTC. It yields the protein CASSQRDRGFSYEQYF.

The CDR3 sequence: CASSTGGGAGNTIYF. Here the CDR3 DNA reads TGTGCCAGTAGTACCGGTGGAGGGGCTGGAAACACCATATATTTT. The chain has TRBV19 and TRBJ1-3; D may be TRBD1 (5 bases). CDR1 is LNHDA, CDR2 SQIVND, per germline (reference sequence). The CDR3 contains 15 residues. The germline V and J ends were trimmed by 4 bases and 2 bases, with 12 bases remaining between them. Using reference TRBV19 and TRBJ1-3 for the parts outside the CDR3, the full variable domain is DGGITQSPKYLFRKEGQNVTLSCEQNLNHDAMYWYRQDPGQGLRLIYYSQIVNDFQKGDIAEGYSVSREKKESFPLTVTSAQKNPTAFYLCASSTGGGAGNTIYFGEGSWLTVV.

The J gene is TRBJ2-1, the V gene TRBV5-1; D is unclear. CDR1 is SGHRS, CDR2 YFSETQ, per germline. The CDR3 loop spans 14 amino acids. Trimming left V 0 bases short and J 6 bases short, with 10 bases between. The CDR3 nucleotides read TGCGCCAGCAGCTTGGGGCCCCGTCCCAATGAGCAGTTCTTC. Residues: CASSLGPRPNEQFF.

Points on this clone: The same CDR3 is also encoded by other DNA sequences in this sample. V usage is TRBV18 and J usage is TRBJ1-2; weak D call: TRBD1 (5 bases). V was cut by 3 bases and J by 2 bases, with 7 bases left in between. CDR1 is KGHSH and CDR2 is LQKENI in the germline V gene. This CDR3 is built from 13 residues. The CDR3: CASSPEGNYGYTF. As DNA, the CDR3 is TGTGCCAGCTCACCGGAGGGGAACTATGGCTACACCTTC.

The V call is TRBV7-3, the J call TRBJ2-1, with 9 bases fitting TRBD2. The CDR3 contains 15 residues. The V segment lost 5 bases and the J segment 3 bases; nucleotides outside the gene matches: 5. Germline CDR1 reads SGHTA; CDR2 reads FQGTGA. CDR3 in amino acids: CASSATSGRYNEQFF. DNA for the CDR3: TGTGCCAGCAGCGCGACTAGCGGACGCTACAATGAGCAGTTCTTC.